Given below is one TCR beta chain in context. Its cognate antigen has yet to be identified. No much larger clonotype is one base removed from it; base qualities were not supplied. TCRbeta CDR3 regions were amplified from genomic DNA using the immunoSEQ Assay, a bias-controlled multiplex PCR. As for how the authors treated the data: Nucleated cell counts per sample were estimated from amplification of reference gene primers within the assay. To quantify the absolute abundance of each unique TCRbeta CDR3 rearrangement, sequence reads were collapsed and filtered. For each sample, productive Simpson clonality was calculated as the square root of Simpson's diversity index across productive rearrangements. The clones in this table, taken by TCRdb from immuneACCESS, are in-frame only. Not every clone is retained; where verified, under half of the shortfall comes from an unresolved V gene, and the cause of the rest is unknown. For V, J and clone size, that table is used; D and trimming come from the DNA. The sample includes about 400,000 clones, with around 92% observed a single time. The ten largest clones capture 1.5% to 2% of the sample.

Enrolling through a virtual design, the prospective study's participants ranged in age from roughly 18 to 89 years and lived across 20 to 30 United States geographic areas. In the prospective study, participants were assigned to cohorts based on the clinical history participants reported in a screening survey and a study questionnaire. ImmuneRACE Cohort 3 recovered participants were defined by two consecutive negative NP/OP PCR tests, healthcare professional clearance, or symptom resolution. In the prospective study, whole blood, serum and a nasopharyngeal or oropharyngeal swab were collected from each participant by mobile phlebotomists. Over a roughly 2-month period, participants in the prospective study had the option of providing additional blood draws and questionnaires. Blood samples from the prospective study were shipped frozen or at room temperature prior to DNA extraction. These data belong to a study of blood T cell repertoires in COVID-19 (TCRdb year 2020). Turning to the overall study: Samples from collaborators originated in the United States, Italy and Spain and spanned both the acute and convalescent phases of COVID-19. The samples were drawn from the first 160 participants of the ongoing ImmuneRACE study and from about 1,200 subjects provided by 6 global collaborators. A de-identified subject ID, COVID-19 status, age in years and sex were almost always included in the sample metadata. Where available, HLA class I and class II types were taken from metadata supplied by the sample provider and were not determined by assay-based typing. The prospective study material was composed of cDNA or gDNA derived from T cells, B-cell-depleted T cells, or PBMCs. Subjects who had been exposed to COVID-19, were actively infected with it, or had recovered from it provided the deeply sampled blood TCRbeta repertoires that made up the dataset. The repertoires were made available in a free public database intended to serve as a resource for research on the immune response to SARS-CoV-2. The paper as a whole reports these results and caveats: The quantity of clinical and demographic metadata differed by source and by participant and was supplied without curation.

The sequence was collected from a woman aged 25 to 39 who had recovered from COVID-19. Sequencing was carried out using PBMCs or T cells enriched from blood (not recorded which).

The base sequence is TGTGCCAGTTCTCAGGGGGCCTACACAGATACGCAGTATTTT. Its translation reads: CASSQGAYTDTQYF. The V and J genes are TRBV19 and TRBJ2-3; the central 8 bases match TRBD1. V trim: 8 bases; J trim: 2 bases; unmatched bases: 6. From a lookup of the germline V gene (reference sequence), CDR1 and CDR2 are LNHDA and SQIVND. Reading from cysteine to phenylalanine, the CDR3 counts 14 amino acids. This entry keeps only the CDR3 DNA: 42 bases, framed from base 1.